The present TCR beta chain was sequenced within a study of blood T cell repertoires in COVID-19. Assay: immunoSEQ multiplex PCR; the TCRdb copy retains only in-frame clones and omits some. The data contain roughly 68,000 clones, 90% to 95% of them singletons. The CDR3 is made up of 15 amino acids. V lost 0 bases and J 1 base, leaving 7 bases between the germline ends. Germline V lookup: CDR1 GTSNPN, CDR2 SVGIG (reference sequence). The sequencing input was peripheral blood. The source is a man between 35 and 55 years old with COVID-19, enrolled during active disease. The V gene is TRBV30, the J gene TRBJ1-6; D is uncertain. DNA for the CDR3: TGTGCCTGGAGTGTTCAGGAATCCTATAATTCACCCCTCCACTTT. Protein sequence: CAWSVQESYNSPLHF.